A selection of T cell receptor beta chains follows, all from one sample in a study of cytomegalovirus exposure and HLA in healthy donors. This table comes from immunoSEQ multiplex PCR, and its TCRdb copy is limited to in-frame clones, with some not included. The top ten clones hold 1.5% to 2% of a sample with approximately 140,000 clones, about 85% of them seen once. Sequencing input: PBMCs. The receptor source for this set is a boy aged 5-17 years in good health and CMV-seronegative. The CDR3 runs from the conserved cysteine through the conserved F or W. Each record gives: J gene, CDR3 length, V gene, clone size, D gene, CDR3 DNA, CDR3 protein. D genes are given only for firm matches. A row's size may be missing; if present it is once, few, many or a size class.

TRBJ2-1 | 18 | TRBV4-1 | NA | NA | TGCGCCAGCAGCCATACCGAAGGGCAGCGGAGCTCCTACAATGAGCAGTTCTTC | CASSHTEGQRSSYNEQFF
TRBJ2-1 | 16 | TRBV4-2 | NA | TRBD2 | TGTGCCAGCAGGCAACTTCTAGCGGGAGCCTACAATGAGCAGTTCTTC | CASRQLLAGAYNEQFF
TRBJ1-1 | 13 | TRBV7-2 | NA | NA | TGTGCCAGCAGCTTTGACTGGAACACTGAAGCTTTCTTT | CASSFDWNTEAFF
TRBJ1-1 | 14 | TRBV7-9 | NA | TRBD1 | TGTGCCAGCAGCAGCCGGGACAGCTACACTGAAGCTTTCTTT | CASSSRDSYTEAFF
TRBJ2-7 | 14 | TRBV4-1 | NA | NA | TGCGCCAGCAGCCAAGGCCAGGGGACCTACGAGCAGTACTTC | CASSQGQGTYEQYF
TRBJ2-1 | 15 | TRBV27 | NA | TRBD2 | TGTGCCAGCAGTCTACTAGCGGGGCTCTACAATGAGCAGTTCTTC | CASSLLAGLYNEQFF
TRBJ2-7 | 12 | TRBV2 | NA | NA | TGTGCCAGCAATCTTGCGGTGGACGAGCAGTACTTC | CASNLAVDEQYF
TRBJ1-5 | 14 | TRBV19 | once | NA | TGTGCCAGTAGTATGACAGGCGGGAATCAGCCCCAGCATTTT | CASSMTGGNQPQHF
TRBJ2-7 | 13 | TRBV18 | NA | NA | TGTGCCAGCTCACCACTACAGGCGGACGAGCAGTACTTC | CASSPLQADEQYF
TRBJ1-1 | 14 | TRBV5-1 | NA | NA | TGCGCCAGCCGCTCAGGGAGGGGAAACACTGAAGCTTTCTTT | CASRSGRGNTEAFF
TRBJ1-2 | 13 | TRBV5-1 | NA | NA | TGCGCCAGCAGCTTGGGATCAGACTATGGCTACACCTTC | CASSLGSDYGYTF
TRBJ1-4 | 12 | TRBV2 | NA | TRBD1 | TGTGCCAGCTTGGACAGGAGGGAAAAACTGTTTTTT | CASLDRREKLFF
TRBJ1-2 | 15 | TRBV19 | NA | TRBD1 | TGTGCCAGTATTCCCGGGACAGGGGGCAACTATGGCTACACCTTC | CASIPGTGGNYGYTF
TRBJ1-1 | 13 | TRBV25-1 | NA | TRBD1 | TGTGCCAGCAGTGGGACAGGGGTGGTTGAAGCTTTCTTT | CASSGTGVVEAFF
TRBJ1-2 | 15 | TRBV6-5 | NA | NA | TGTGCCAGCAGTTACGCAGGGGAAAATAACTATGGCTACACCTTC | CASSYAGENNYGYTF
TRBJ1-4 | 15 | TRBV19 | once | NA | TGTGCCAGTAGTCCCGGTTCTCGTACTAATGAAAAACTGTTTTTT | CASSPGSRTNEKLFF
TRBJ2-1 | 14 | TRBV19 | NA | NA | TGTGCCAGTAGTATCACACCGTCCTACAATGAGCAGTTCTTC | CASSITPSYNEQFF
TRBJ1-5 | 16 | TRBV6-1 | few | NA | TGTGCCAGCAGTGAATGGGTCAGGTCGGTGAATCAGCCCCAGCATTTT | CASSEWVRSVNQPQHF
TRBJ2-3 | 17 | TRBV7-2 | NA | TRBD2 | TGTGCCAGCAGCTTCCTTCCTAGCGGGGGGGCGACAGATACGCAGTATTTT | CASSFLPSGGATDTQYF
TRBJ1-1 | 12 | TRBV29-1 | NA | NA | TGCAGCGGAGGACACGTGAACACTGAAGCTTTCTTT | CSGGHVNTEAFF
TRBJ1-1 | 15 | TRBV7-9 | once | TRBD1 | TGTGCCAGCAGGTCGGGGGACAGGGGCCACACTGAAGCTTTCTTT | CASRSGDRGHTEAFF
TRBJ2-3 | 17 | TRBV4-3 | NA | TRBD2 | TGCGCCAGCAGCCCTTGGACTAGCGGGAGGGCCGCAGATACGCAGTATTTT | CASSPWTSGRAADTQYF
TRBJ1-4 | 16 | TRBV6-1 | NA | NA | TGTGCCAGCAGTGAATTCCGGGGTCAGGCTAATGAAAAACTGTTTTTT | CASSEFRGQANEKLFF